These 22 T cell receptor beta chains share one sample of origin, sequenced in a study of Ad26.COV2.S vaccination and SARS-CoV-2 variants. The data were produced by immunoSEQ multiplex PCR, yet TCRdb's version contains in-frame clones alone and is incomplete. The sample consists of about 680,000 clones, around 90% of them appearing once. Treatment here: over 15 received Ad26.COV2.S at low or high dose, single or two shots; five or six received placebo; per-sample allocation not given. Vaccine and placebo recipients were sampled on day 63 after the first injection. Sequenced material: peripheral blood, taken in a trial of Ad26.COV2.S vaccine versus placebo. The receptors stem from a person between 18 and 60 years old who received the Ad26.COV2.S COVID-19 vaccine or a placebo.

The CDR3 nucleotides are TGTGCCAGCAGCTTACAGGGGGAGGATGAGCAGTTCTTC. It translates to CASSLQGEDEQFF. The chain employs TRBV7-9 and TRBJ2-1; weak D call: TRBD1 (7 bases). V dropped 2 bases and J dropped 8 bases, with 10 bases sitting between them. Germline CDR1 and CDR2: SEHNR and FQNEAQ (reference sequence). The CDR3 spans 13 residues. Filled out from reference TRBV7-9 and TRBJ2-1, the complete variable domain reads DTGVSQNPRHKITKRGQNVTFRCDPISEHNRLYWYRQTLGQGPEFLTYFQNEAQLEKSRLLSDRFSAERPKGSFSTLEIQRTEQGDSAMYLCASSLQGEDEQFFGPGTRLTVL.

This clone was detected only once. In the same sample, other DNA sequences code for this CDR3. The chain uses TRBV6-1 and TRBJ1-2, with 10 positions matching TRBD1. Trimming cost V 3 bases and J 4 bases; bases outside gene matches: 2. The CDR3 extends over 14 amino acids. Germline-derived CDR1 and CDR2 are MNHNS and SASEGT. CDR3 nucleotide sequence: TGTGCCAGCAGTGAGGACAGGGGGGGCTATGGCTACACCTTC. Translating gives CASSEDRGGYGYTF.

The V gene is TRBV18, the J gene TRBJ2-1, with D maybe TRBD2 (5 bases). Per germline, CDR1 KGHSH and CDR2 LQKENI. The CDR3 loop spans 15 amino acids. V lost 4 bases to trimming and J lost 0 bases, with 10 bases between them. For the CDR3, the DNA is TGTGCCAGCTCACAGGACTTCAGCTCCTACAATGAGCAGTTCTTC. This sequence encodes CASSQDFSSYNEQFF.

The chain's CDR3 is CASSFLAGARSEQFF. As DNA, the CDR3 is TGTGCCAGCAGCTTTCTAGCGGGAGCACGCTCAGAGCAGTTCTTC. The chain employs TRBV7-9 and TRBJ2-1; 10 nucleotides line up with TRBD2. Germline values: CDR1 SEHNR, CDR2 FQNEAQ (reference sequence). V was clipped by 3 bases and J by 10 bases; unmatched bases: 9. The CDR3 is made up of 15 amino acids.

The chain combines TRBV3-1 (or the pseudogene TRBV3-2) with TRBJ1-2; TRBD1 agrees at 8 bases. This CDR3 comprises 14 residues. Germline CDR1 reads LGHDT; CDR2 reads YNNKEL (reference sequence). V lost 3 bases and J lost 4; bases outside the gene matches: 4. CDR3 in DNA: TGTGCCAGCAGCCAGACAGGGGAAGGCTATGGCTACACCTTC. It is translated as CASSQTGEGYGYTF.

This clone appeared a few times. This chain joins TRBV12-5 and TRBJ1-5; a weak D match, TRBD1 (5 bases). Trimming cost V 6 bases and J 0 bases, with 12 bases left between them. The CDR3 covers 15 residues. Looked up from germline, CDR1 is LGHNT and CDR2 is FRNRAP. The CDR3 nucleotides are TGTGCTAGTGGGGGCGGGACGTATAGCAATCAGCCCCAGCATTTT. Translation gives CASGGGTYSNQPQHF.

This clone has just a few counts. The chain's CDR3 is CASSKVGSLGSNSPLHF. Here the CDR3 DNA reads TGTGCCAGCAGCAAAGTTGGCAGTCTTGGAAGCAATTCACCCCTCCACTTT. V and J are TRBV21-1 and TRBJ1-6. TRBV21-1 counts as a pseudogene. This CDR3 comprises 17 residues.

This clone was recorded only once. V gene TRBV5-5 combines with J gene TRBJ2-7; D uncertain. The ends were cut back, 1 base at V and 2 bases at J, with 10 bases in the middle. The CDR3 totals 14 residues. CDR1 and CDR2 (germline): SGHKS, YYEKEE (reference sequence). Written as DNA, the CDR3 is TGTGCCAGCAGCTTGTACCCACCACCCTACGAGCAGTACTTC. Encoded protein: CASSLYPPPYEQYF.

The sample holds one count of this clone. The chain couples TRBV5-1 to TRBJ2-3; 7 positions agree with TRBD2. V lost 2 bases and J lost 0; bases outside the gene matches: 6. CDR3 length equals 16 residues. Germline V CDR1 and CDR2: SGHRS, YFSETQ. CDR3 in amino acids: CASSLTGGPSTDTQYF. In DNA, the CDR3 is TGCGCCAGCAGCTTAACGGGAGGTCCTAGCACAGATACGCAGTATTTT.

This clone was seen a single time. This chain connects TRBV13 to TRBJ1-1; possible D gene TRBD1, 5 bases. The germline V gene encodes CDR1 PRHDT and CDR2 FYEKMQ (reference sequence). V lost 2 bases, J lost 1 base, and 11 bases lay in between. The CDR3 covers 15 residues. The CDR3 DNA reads TGTGCCAGCAGCTTACGGGCAGGGCGGAACACTGAAGCTTTCTTT. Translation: CASSLRAGRNTEAFF.

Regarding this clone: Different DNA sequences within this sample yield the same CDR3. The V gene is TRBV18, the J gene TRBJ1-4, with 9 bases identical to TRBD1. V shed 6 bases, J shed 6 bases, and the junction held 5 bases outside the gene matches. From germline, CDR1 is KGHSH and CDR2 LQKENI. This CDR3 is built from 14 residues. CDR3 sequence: CASSLRDRDEKLFF. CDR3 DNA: TGTGCCAGCTCCCTCCGGGACAGGGATGAAAAACTGTTTTTT.

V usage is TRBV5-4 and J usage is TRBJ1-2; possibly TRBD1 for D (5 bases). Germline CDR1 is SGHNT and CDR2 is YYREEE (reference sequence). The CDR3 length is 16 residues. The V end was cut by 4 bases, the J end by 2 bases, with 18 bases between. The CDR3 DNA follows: TGTGCCAGCAGCCCCCTGGGTCCGGGGGGGAACTATGGCTACACCTTC. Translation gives CASSPLGPGGNYGYTF.

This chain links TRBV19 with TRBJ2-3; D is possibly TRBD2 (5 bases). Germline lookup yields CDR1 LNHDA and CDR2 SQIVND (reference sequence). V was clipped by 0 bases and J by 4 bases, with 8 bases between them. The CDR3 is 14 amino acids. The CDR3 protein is CASSIEWRADTQYF. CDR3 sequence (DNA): TGTGCCAGTAGTATAGAGTGGCGGGCAGATACGCAGTATTTT.

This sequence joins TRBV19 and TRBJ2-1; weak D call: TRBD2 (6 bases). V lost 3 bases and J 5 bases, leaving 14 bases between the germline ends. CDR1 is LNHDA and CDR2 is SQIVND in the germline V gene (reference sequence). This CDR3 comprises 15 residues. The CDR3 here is CASSMLQGGDNEQFF. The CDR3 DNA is TGTGCCAGTAGTATGCTCCAGGGAGGAGACAATGAGCAGTTCTTC.

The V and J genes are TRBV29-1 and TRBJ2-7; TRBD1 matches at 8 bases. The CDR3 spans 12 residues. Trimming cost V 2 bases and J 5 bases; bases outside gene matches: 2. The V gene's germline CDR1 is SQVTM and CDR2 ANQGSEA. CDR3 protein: CSVEQGADEQYF. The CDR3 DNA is TGCAGCGTTGAACAGGGGGCCGACGAGCAGTACTTC.

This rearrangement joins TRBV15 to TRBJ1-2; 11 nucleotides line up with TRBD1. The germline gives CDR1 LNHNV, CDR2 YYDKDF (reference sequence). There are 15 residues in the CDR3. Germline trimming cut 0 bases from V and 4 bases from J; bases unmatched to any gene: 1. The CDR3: CATSRDGQGAYGYTF. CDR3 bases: TGTGCCACCAGCAGAGATGGACAGGGGGCCTATGGCTACACCTTC.

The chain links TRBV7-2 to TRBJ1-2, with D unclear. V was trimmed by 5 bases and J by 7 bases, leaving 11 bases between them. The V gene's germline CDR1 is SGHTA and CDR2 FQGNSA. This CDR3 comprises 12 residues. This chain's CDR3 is CASSTPGSGYTF. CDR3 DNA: TGTGCCAGCAGCACCCCGGGCTCTGGCTACACCTTC.

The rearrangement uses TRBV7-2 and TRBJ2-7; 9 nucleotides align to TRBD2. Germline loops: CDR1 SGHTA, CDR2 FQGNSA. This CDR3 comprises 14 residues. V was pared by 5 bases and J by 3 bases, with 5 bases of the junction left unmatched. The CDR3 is CASSRTSADYEQYF. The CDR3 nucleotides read TGTGCCAGCAGCAGGACTAGCGCGGACTACGAGCAGTACTTC.

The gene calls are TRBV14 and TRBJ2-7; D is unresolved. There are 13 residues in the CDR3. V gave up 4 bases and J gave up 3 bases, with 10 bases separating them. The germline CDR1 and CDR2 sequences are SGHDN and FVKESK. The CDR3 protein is CASSLQTGYEQYF. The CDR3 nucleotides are TGTGCCAGCAGCCTCCAGACTGGCTACGAGCAGTACTTC.

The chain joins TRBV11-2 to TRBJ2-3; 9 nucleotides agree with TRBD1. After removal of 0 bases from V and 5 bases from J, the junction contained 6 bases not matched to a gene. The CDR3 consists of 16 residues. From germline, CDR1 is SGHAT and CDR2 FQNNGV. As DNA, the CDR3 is TGTGCCAGCAGCTTAGAGGGACAGGGTTGGAGAGATACGCAGTATTTT. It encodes CASSLEGQGWRDTQYF.

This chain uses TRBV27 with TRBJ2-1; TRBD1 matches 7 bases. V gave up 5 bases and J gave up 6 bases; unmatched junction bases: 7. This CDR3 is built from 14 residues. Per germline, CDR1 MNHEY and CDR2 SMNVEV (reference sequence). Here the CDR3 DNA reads TGTGCCAGCAGTCTGGGACAGTGGAGCAATGAGCAGTTCTTC. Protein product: CASSLGQWSNEQFF.

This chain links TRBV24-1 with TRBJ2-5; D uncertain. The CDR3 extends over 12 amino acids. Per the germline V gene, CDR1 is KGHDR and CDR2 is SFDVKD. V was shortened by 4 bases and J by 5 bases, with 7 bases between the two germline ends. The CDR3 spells CATSEDGETQYF. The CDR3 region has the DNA TGTGCCACCAGTGAGGACGGGGAGACCCAGTACTTC.